One sample yielded the 21 T cell receptor beta chains listed below, sequenced in a study of blood T cell repertoires in COVID-19. The repertoire was sequenced with immunoSEQ multiplex PCR; TCRdb's copy has only in-frame clones and lacks some. The data contain roughly 300,000 clones, roughly 80% of them singletons. Specimen: peripheral blood. All receptors come from a human donor with COVID-19, enrolled during active disease. The donor label of this sample is uncertain.

The rearrangement joins TRBV5-1 to TRBJ1-1, with 9 bases identical to TRBD1. This CDR3 contains 15 residues. J lost 1 base, V lost 3 bases, and 4 bases had no gene match. Germline CDR1 and CDR2: SGHRS and YFSETQ. CDR3 sequence reads: CASSSTGGSNTEAFF. For the CDR3, the DNA is TGCGCCAGCAGCTCTACAGGGGGCTCGAACACTGAAGCTTTCTTT.

This chain connects TRBV10-3 to TRBJ1-2; the D is unclear. Germline V gene lookup returns CDR1 ENHRY and CDR2 SYGVKD. V was pared by 4 bases and J by 4 bases, with 7 bases between. The CDR3 length is 12 residues. The CDR3 here is CAISADSYGYTF. In DNA, the CDR3 is TGTGCCATCAGTGCAGATTCCTATGGCTACACCTTC.

This clone was seen only a few times. The chain carries TRBV9 and TRBJ1-2; 7 bases map to TRBD1. After removal of 3 bases from V and 6 bases from J, the junction contained 11 bases not matched to a gene. This CDR3 comprises 15 residues. Per the germline V gene, CDR1 is SGDLS and CDR2 is YYNGEE. For the CDR3, the DNA is TGTGCCAGCAGCGCCTCAGGGGGTCTTTTGAATGGCTACACCTTC. Protein product: CASSASGGLLNGYTF.

V is TRBV14 and J is TRBJ2-2; D unclear. V lost 1 base, J lost 6 bases, and 6 bases lay in between. The CDR3 extends over 13 amino acids. The germline CDR1 and CDR2 sequences are SGHDN and FVKESK. As DNA, the CDR3 is TGTGCCAGCAGCCAAGTGCGAGCCGGGGAGCTGTTTTTT. This sequence encodes CASSQVRAGELFF.

The chain joins TRBV29-1 to TRBJ2-1; 13 nucleotides agree with TRBD2. This CDR3 comprises 14 residues. Germline CDR1 SQVTM, CDR2 ANQGSEA. J lost 6 bases, V lost 6 bases, and 5 bases had no gene match. In DNA form, the CDR3 reads TGCAGCGTGTTGACTAGCGGGAGGTTCAATGAGCAGTTCTTC. The encoded protein is CSVLTSGRFNEQFF.

This chain links TRBV9 with TRBJ1-6; TRBD1 agrees at 7 bases. Germline assignment: CDR1 SGDLS and CDR2 YYNGEE. The CDR3 sequence is 17 residues long. With V trimmed by 0 bases and J by 0 bases, 3 bases remained unmatched. This CDR3 reads CASSVVDRSSYNSPLHF. CDR3 bases: TGTGCCAGCAGCGTAGTGGACAGGAGCTCCTATAATTCACCCCTCCACTTT.

This clone appeared once. The V call is TRBV28, the J call TRBJ2-3; maybe TRBD1 (6 bases). Trimming took off 3 bases at V and 4 bases at J, with 20 bases between the two ends. The V gene's germline CDR1 is MDHEN and CDR2 SYDVKM. The CDR3 is made up of 17 amino acids. The chain's CDR3 is CASSFGLSGHQADTQYF. The DNA of the CDR3 is TGTGCCAGCAGTTTTGGCCTGTCGGGACACCAAGCAGATACGCAGTATTTT. Full variable domain (rest looked up from reference TRBV28 and TRBJ2-3): DVKVTQSSRYLVKRTGEKVFLECVQDMDHENMFWYRQDPGLGLRLIYFSYDVKMKEKGDIPEGYSVSREKKERFSLILESASTNQTSMYLCASSFGLSGHQADTQYFGPGTRLTVL.

In its sample, this clone was seen once. The CDR3: CASSLWDMVAQHF. The CDR3, as DNA: TGTGCCAGCAGTTTATGGGACATGGTGGCCCAGCATTTT. The gene calls are TRBV28 and TRBJ1-5; possible D gene TRBD1, 5 bases. Trimming removed 0 bases at V and 11 bases at J, with 11 bases between. This CDR3 has 13 amino acids. Germline CDR1 reads MDHEN; CDR2 reads SYDVKM.

The chain couples TRBV3-1 (or the pseudogene TRBV3-2) to TRBJ1-2; D ambiguous. There are 15 residues in the CDR3. Germline V lookup: CDR1 LGHDT, CDR2 YNNKEL (reference sequence). V was cut by 0 bases and J by 1 base, with 9 bases left in between. CDR3 amino acids: CASSQDRPGNYGYTF. The CDR3 DNA reads TGTGCCAGCAGCCAAGATCGGCCAGGTAACTATGGCTACACCTTC.

The chain is built from TRBV29-1 and TRBJ1-1; tentative D call: TRBD1 (5 bases). This CDR3 has 13 residues. CDR1 SQVTM and CDR2 ANQGSEA come from the germline V gene. The germline V and J ends were trimmed by 7 bases and 1 base, with 13 bases remaining between them. In DNA, the CDR3 is TGCAGCGCTGCGGTCGGGGGGAACACTGAAGCTTTCTTT. It encodes CSAAVGGNTEAFF.

This clone showed up just once. This chain links TRBV3-1 (or the pseudogene TRBV3-2) with TRBJ2-5; perhaps TRBD2 as D (6 bases). CDR1 is LGHDT and CDR2 is YNNKEL in the germline V gene (reference sequence). Deletions cut 4 bases from V and 1 base from J, with 16 bases between. The CDR3 has 16 amino acids. CDR3 nucleotides: TGTGCCAGCAGCCCCCGTAGGAGGGTAGCCCAAGAGACCCAGTACTTC. Translation: CASSPRRRVAQETQYF.

The chain joins TRBV3-1 (or the pseudogene TRBV3-2) to TRBJ2-1; 10 bases fit TRBD2. Germline loops: CDR1 LGHDT, CDR2 YNNKEL (reference sequence). The CDR3 runs 16 residues. Trimming at V came to 0 bases and at J to 6 bases, leaving 5 bases not matched to a gene. The CDR3 loop reads CASSQDRSSGGNEQFF. The CDR3 nucleotides read TGTGCCAGCAGCCAAGATCGGTCTAGCGGGGGCAATGAGCAGTTCTTC.

This clone was recorded only once. V is TRBV25-1 and J is TRBJ2-1, with 8 bases fitting TRBD1. CDR1 and CDR2 (germline): MGHDK, SYGVNS. After removal of 8 bases from V and 4 bases from J, the junction contained 1 base not matched to a gene. The CDR3 runs to 12 residues. The DNA for the CDR3 is TGTGCCAGCGGGACAGGTTACAATGAGCAGTTCTTC. This sequence encodes CASGTGYNEQFF.

The rearrangement joins TRBV13 to TRBJ2-7; 9 bases agree with TRBD1. The germline gives CDR1 PRHDT, CDR2 FYEKMQ (reference sequence). Losses at the gene ends were 1 base for V and 1 base for J; bases not matched to a gene: 5. The CDR3 spans 16 residues. In DNA form, the CDR3 reads TGTGCCAGCAGCTTAGAGTCCGGGACAGGGTCCTACGAGCAGTACTTC. Its protein is CASSLESGTGSYEQYF.

The chain links TRBV28 to TRBJ2-1, with 10 positions matching TRBD2. Germline loops: CDR1 MDHEN, CDR2 SYDVKM. This CDR3 is built from 14 residues. With 6 bases clipped from V and 9 bases from J, the junction kept 8 bases outside the gene matches. DNA for the CDR3: TGTGCCAGCAGGTACGGGACTAGCGCGGGTGAGCAGTTCTTC. It translates to CASRYGTSAGEQFF. The whole variable domain, filled in from reference TRBV28 and TRBJ2-1, reads DVKVTQSSRYLVKRTGEKVFLECVQDMDHENMFWYRQDPGLGLRLIYFSYDVKMKEKGDIPEGYSVSREKKERFSLILESASTNQTSMYLCASRYGTSAGEQFFGPGTRLTVL.

The chain carries TRBV27 and TRBJ1-3; D is ambiguous. Per the germline V gene, CDR1 is MNHEY and CDR2 is SMNVEV (reference sequence). V was trimmed by 2 bases and J by 0 bases, leaving 8 bases between them. The CDR3 runs 15 residues. For the CDR3, the DNA is TGTGCCAGCAGTTTACTGAGGGACTCTGGAAACACCATATATTTT. Amino acid sequence: CASSLLRDSGNTIYF.

The V and J genes are TRBV7-2 and TRBJ1-1; D is unresolved. Germline V gene data show CDR1 as SGHTA and CDR2 as FQGNSA. The CDR3 is made up of 13 amino acids. V lost 1 base, J lost 8 bases, and 11 bases lay in between. DNA of the CDR3: TGTGCCAGCAGCTTAGATTCTAGGCTGGAAGCTTTCTTT. Translating it yields CASSLDSRLEAFF.

CDR3 in DNA: TGTGCCAGCAGCCTAGAGCGACTGAGGGTCCTCTACGAGCAGTACTTC. Protein: CASSLERLRVLYEQYF. This chain uses TRBV28 with TRBJ2-7, with a weak D call TRBD2 (5 bases). CDR1 and CDR2 from the germline V gene are MDHEN and SYDVKM. Trimming removed 6 bases at V and 3 bases at J, with 21 bases between. The CDR3 extends over 16 amino acids. Full variable domain (rest looked up from reference TRBV28 and TRBJ2-7): DVKVTQSSRYLVKRTGEKVFLECVQDMDHENMFWYRQDPGLGLRLIYFSYDVKMKEKGDIPEGYSVSREKKERFSLILESASTNQTSMYLCASSLERLRVLYEQYFGPGTRLTVT.

This sequence joins TRBV28 and TRBJ1-6; 11 nucleotides line up with TRBD1. CDR1 and CDR2 (germline): MDHEN, SYDVKM. V dropped 5 bases and J dropped 8; count of bases not matched to a gene: 2. This CDR3 contains 14 residues. The CDR3 protein is CASSEGQGDSPLHF. In DNA form, the CDR3 reads TGTGCCAGCAGTGAGGGACAGGGGGATTCACCCCTCCACTTT.

This chain connects TRBV4-3 to TRBJ2-6; D gene uncertain. V dropped 0 bases and J dropped 4 bases, with 10 bases sitting between them. Germline CDR1 reads LGHNA; CDR2 reads YSLEER. CDR3 size: 16 residues. For the CDR3, the DNA is TGCGCCAGCAGCCAAGAGCACAGAGCAGGGGCCAACGTCCTGACTTTC. It encodes CASSQEHRAGANVLTF.

The chain links TRBV5-6 to TRBJ1-1; TRBD1 is a possible D gene (5 bases). Trimming took off 4 bases at V and 4 bases at J, with 17 bases between the two ends. This CDR3 region has 15 residues. Germline CDR1 and CDR2: SGHDT and YYEEEE. CDR3 sequence reads: CASSALPRVATEAFF. The CDR3 nucleotides read TGTGCCAGCAGCGCCCTGCCCAGGGTGGCCACTGAAGCTTTCTTT.